The 21 T cell receptor beta chains in this list originate from one sample, sequenced in a study of blood T cell repertoires in COVID-19. The assay was immunoSEQ multiplex PCR, and TCRdb's table has in-frame clones only and misses some. The sample lists under 200,000 clones; 80% to 85% were seen once. Source material: peripheral blood. The receptors shown here come from a human donor with acute or convalescent COVID-19. The donor label of this sample is uncertain.

V is TRBV19 and J is TRBJ2-2; 8 nucleotides agree with TRBD1. This CDR3 has 14 amino acids. Germline loops: CDR1 LNHDA, CDR2 SQIVND (reference sequence). Losses at the gene ends were 6 bases for V and 10 bases for J; bases not matched to a gene: 10. The CDR3 DNA reads TGTGCCAGTAGGTATCCGGGACAGGCCCAGGAGCTGTTTTTT. It translates to CASRYPGQAQELFF. The variable domain in full, completed from reference TRBV19 and TRBJ2-2, reads DGGITQSPKYLFRKEGQNVTLSCEQNLNHDAMYWYRQDPGQGLRLIYYSQIVNDFQKGDIAEGYSVSREKKESFPLTVTSAQKNPTAFYLCASRYPGQAQELFFGEGSRLTVL.

This chain joins TRBV30 and TRBJ1-1; a weak D match, TRBD1 (6 bases). Trimming took off 0 bases at V and 1 base at J, with 18 bases between the two ends. The germline V gene encodes CDR1 GTSNPN and CDR2 SVGIG (reference sequence). There are 17 residues in the CDR3. The CDR3 bases are TGTGCCTGGAGTGTCGGGGGGCTACGGGCGAGGAACACTGAAGCTTTCTTT. It translates to CAWSVGGLRARNTEAFF.

The V and J genes are TRBV5-5 and TRBJ2-3; TRBD1 might be the D (6 bases). Trimming removed 4 bases at V and 4 bases at J, with 13 bases between. The CDR3 contains 14 residues. Germline V gives CDR1 SGHKS, CDR2 YYEKEE (reference sequence). CDR3 amino acids: CASSILQGPDTQYF. CDR3 DNA: TGTGCCAGCAGCATACTACAGGGCCCAGATACGCAGTATTTT.

This clone was recorded once. The V gene is TRBV14, the J gene TRBJ1-3, with a weak D call TRBD1 (6 bases). Between the trimmed V and J ends, which lost 4 bases and 3 bases, there was a span of 16 bases. The CDR3 contains 16 residues. Germline lookup yields CDR1 SGHDN and CDR2 FVKESK. CDR3 sequence (DNA): TGTGCCAGCAGCCCCCGGGGGGCGAAGAGTGGAAACACCATATATTTT. Its translation is CASSPRGAKSGNTIYF.

The gene calls are TRBV3-1 (or the pseudogene TRBV3-2) and TRBJ1-2; tentatively, D is TRBD1 (5 bases). V was cut by 2 bases and J by 4 bases, with 11 bases left in between. The CDR3 length is 14 residues. Germline V CDR1 and CDR2: LGHDT, YNNKEL (reference sequence). The CDR3 DNA follows: TGTGCCAGCAGCCAACACGACAGAAGCTATGGCTACACCTTC. It encodes CASSQHDRSYGYTF.

CDR3 in amino acids: CASSSLDYGYTF. CDR3 in DNA: TGTGCCAGCAGCTCCCTAGATTATGGCTACACCTTC. V and J are TRBV11-1 and TRBJ1-2; unclear D gene. The germline V gene encodes CDR1 SGHAT and CDR2 FQDESV (reference sequence). V was clipped by 4 bases and J by 5 bases, with 8 bases between them. The CDR3 spans 12 residues.

The chain links TRBV9 to TRBJ1-1; D possibly corresponds to TRBD1 (6 bases). The CDR3 has 15 amino acids. Germline CDR1 and CDR2: SGDLS and YYNGEE. Trimming removed 3 bases from V and 3 bases from J, with 15 bases in between. CDR3 amino acids: CASSGEGDRDTEAFF. As DNA, the CDR3 is TGTGCCAGCAGCGGAGAGGGGGATAGGGACACTGAAGCTTTCTTT.

A single count supports this clone. The chain's CDR3 is CASSFGGGSGYTF. DNA for the CDR3: TGTGCCAGCAGCTTTGGAGGAGGGTCTGGCTACACCTTC. This chain uses TRBV7-2 with TRBJ1-2, with D hard to call. Germline V gene lookup returns CDR1 SGHTA and CDR2 FQGNSA. The CDR3 is made up of 13 amino acids. Trimming removed 3 bases from V and 7 bases from J, with 12 bases in between. The variable domain in full, with the rest retrieved from reference TRBV7-2 and TRBJ1-2, is GAGVSQSPSNKVTEKGKDVELRCDPISGHTALYWYRQSLGQGLEFLIYFQGNSAPDKSGLPSDRFSAERTGGSVSTLTIQRTQQEDSAVYLCASSFGGGSGYTFGSGTRLTVV.

This chain links TRBV9 with TRBJ2-7; 9 bases match TRBD1. The CDR3 has 14 residues. CDR1 and CDR2 (germline): SGDLS, YYNGEE. V shed 3 bases, J shed 5 bases, and the junction held 6 bases outside the gene matches. This chain's CDR3 is CASSADRGSDEQYF. The CDR3 coding sequence is TGTGCCAGCAGCGCCGACAGGGGGAGCGACGAGCAGTACTTC.

V usage is TRBV6-5 and J usage is TRBJ2-3, with 7 bases matching TRBD1. Germline lookup yields CDR1 MNHEY and CDR2 SVGAGI. The ends lost 6 bases at V and 6 bases at J; junction bases unmatched: 3. There are 12 residues in the CDR3. The CDR3 reads CASSQQGDTQYF. In DNA form, the CDR3 reads TGTGCCAGCAGCCAACAGGGGGATACGCAGTATTTT.

V gene TRBV20-1 combines with J gene TRBJ1-1; TRBD1 matches 8 bases. The CDR3 length is 11 residues. Germline V gene sequence: CDR1 DFQATT, CDR2 SNEGSKA (reference sequence). The trim removed 6 bases at V and 8 bases at J, leaving 5 bases unmatched. CDR3 nucleotides: TGCAGTGCCCTCGGACAGGGAGAAGCTTTCTTT. Translated, it gives CSALGQGEAFF.

CDR3 nucleotides: TGTGCCACCAGCAGAGTAGGAACGGGAACTTACAATGAGCAGTTCTTC. This codes for CATSRVGTGTYNEQFF. The chain uses TRBV15 and TRBJ2-1; maybe TRBD2 (5 bases). Germline CDR1 is LNHNV and CDR2 is YYDKDF (reference sequence). This CDR3 has 16 residues. The V end was cut by 1 base, the J end by 4 bases, with 14 bases between.

The chain uses TRBV6-5 and TRBJ2-5, with 8 bases that match TRBD2. This CDR3 region has 13 residues. V trimming: 7 bases; J trimming: 5 bases; junction bases outside the gene matches: 6. Germline V gene lookup returns CDR1 MNHEY and CDR2 SVGAGI. The DNA of the CDR3 is TGTGCCAGCACCCGGGGGGGCCCCGAGACCCAGTACTTC. Encoded protein: CASTRGGPETQYF.

The J gene is TRBJ2-7, the V gene TRBV2, with a tentative D call TRBD2 (6 bases). Germline V gene sequence: CDR1 SNHLY, CDR2 FYNNEI. The CDR3 loop spans 12 amino acids. CDR3 residues: CAGRGDSYEQYF. The CDR3 coding sequence is TGTGCGGGGCGCGGGGACTCCTACGAGCAGTACTTC.

This clone was detected a few times. The chain is built from TRBV28 and TRBJ1-1; TRBD1 matches 8 bases. Germline CDR1 MDHEN, CDR2 SYDVKM. There are 11 residues in the CDR3. V shed 8 bases, J shed 6 bases, and the junction held 2 bases outside the gene matches. The CDR3 is CASARGPEAFF. CDR3 coding DNA: TGTGCCAGCGCCAGGGGGCCTGAAGCTTTCTTT.

The chain is built from TRBV5-8 and TRBJ2-5; TRBD2 matches 8 bases. This CDR3 comprises 14 residues. V lost 4 bases to trimming and J lost 1 base; unmatched junction nucleotides: 3. Germline CDR1 is SGHTS and CDR2 is YDEGEE. The CDR3 sequence: CASSPGGGQETQYF. In DNA form, the CDR3 reads TGTGCCAGCAGCCCCGGGGGGGGCCAAGAGACCCAGTACTTC.

As DNA, the CDR3 is TGTGCCAGCAGCCAAGGACAGGGACATACGCAGTATTTT. It codes for CASSQGQGHTQYF. The chain combines TRBV28 with TRBJ2-3, with TRBD1 matching over 8 bases. This CDR3 has 13 residues. Germline V gives CDR1 MDHEN, CDR2 SYDVKM. The J segment lost 7 bases and the V segment lost 6 bases, leaving 6 bases of the junction unmatched.

This clone was detected a few times. The gene calls are TRBV2 and TRBJ1-6; tentatively, D is TRBD1 (5 bases). CDR3 length: 13 amino acids. Germline loops: CDR1 SNHLY, CDR2 FYNNEI. V lost 3 bases and J lost 9, with 9 bases in between. CDR3 residues: CASSDRVGSPLHF. Written as DNA, the CDR3 is TGTGCCAGCAGTGACAGGGTGGGTTCACCCCTCCACTTT.

The chain is built from TRBV5-1 and TRBJ2-7; 10 positions match TRBD2. CDR3 length equals 14 residues. Germline V gives CDR1 SGHRS, CDR2 YFSETQ. V trimming: 4 bases; J trimming: 2 bases; junction bases outside the gene matches: 3. The CDR3 sequence: CASSASGGAYEQYF. The CDR3 coding sequence is TGCGCCAGCAGCGCAAGCGGGGGGGCCTACGAGCAGTACTTC.

CDR3 bases: TGTGCCAGCAGCTTAGAATGGGGCAGTCTAAATGAAAAACTGTTTTTT. Its translation: CASSLEWGSLNEKLFF. The chain is built from TRBV7-2 and TRBJ1-4; D perhaps matches TRBD1 (5 bases). This CDR3 is built from 16 residues. The germline V and J ends were trimmed by 1 base and 5 bases, with 14 bases remaining between them. Germline CDR1 reads SGHTA; CDR2 reads FQGNSA.

The gene calls are TRBV27 and TRBJ2-3; TRBD2 matches 9 bases. Germline V lookup: CDR1 MNHEY, CDR2 SMNVEV (reference sequence). V shed 5 bases, J shed 0 bases, and the junction held 6 bases outside the gene matches. The CDR3 is made up of 16 amino acids. The CDR3 loop is CASSAPSGASTDTQYF. The CDR3 DNA follows: TGTGCCAGCAGTGCTCCTAGCGGGGCGAGCACAGATACGCAGTATTTT.